A selection of T cell receptor beta chains follows, all from one sample in a study of blood T cells in healthy people across ages. MiXCR was run by TCRdb on the 5' RACE reads, yielding one entry per CDR3 protein. The data show 850,000 to 1,300,000 distinct CDR3 sequences, less than 50% seen once. The specimen sequenced was blood. These receptors all come from a woman aged 55-75 years in good health. Both conserved end residues are part of each CDR3. D genes are given only for firm matches. Clone size is shown for a subset of rows, as once, few, many or a class of expanded clone.

d_gene	abundance	v_gene	len	j_gene	CDR3aa	CDR3nt
TRBD2	.	TRBV7-7	17	TRBJ2-7	CANSHLETSGPPYEQYF	TGTGCCAACAGCCACCTTGAGACTAGCGGGCCCCCCTACGAGCAGTACTTC
.	.	TRBV27	15	TRBJ2-5	CASGPSGAVGETQYF	TGTGCCAGCGGTCCATCCGGGGCAGTGGGAGAGACCCAGTACTTC
.	.	TRBV9	17	TRBJ1-2	CASSADGVSSPVYGYTF	TGTGCCAGCAGCGCCGACGGAGTATCGAGCCCCGTCTATGGCTACACCTTC
.	few	TRBV27	16	TRBJ2-7	CASSLSRTGINSEQYF	TGTGCCAGCAGTTTATCTCGGACGGGGATCAACAGCGAGCAGTACTTC
TRBD2	.	TRBV5-1	16	TRBJ2-5	CASIMAGPAGEETQYF	TGCGCCAGCATCATGGCGGGACCAGCGGGAGAAGAGACCCAGTACTTC
TRBD2	.	TRBV2	18	TRBJ2-7	CASSEAILLAARSYEQYF	TGTGCCAGCAGTGAAGCGATTTTACTAGCGGCCCGCTCCTACGAGCAGTACTTC
.	.	TRBV29-1	12	TRBJ2-3	CSVESALDTRYF	TGCAGCGTTGAGTCAGCACTTGATACGCGGTATTTT
TRBD1	few	TRBV30	15	TRBJ2-3	CAWSDGTDYTDTQYF	TGTGCCTGGAGCGATGGGACAGACTACACAGATACGCAGTATTTT
TRBD1	.	TRBV9	16	TRBJ2-3	CASSATGAGSGATQYF	TGTGCCAGCAGCGCGACAGGGGCCGGGAGTGGTGCTACGCAGTATTTT
TRBD2	.	TRBV7-2	17	TRBJ2-1	CASSLGVAGGYYNEQFF	TGTGCCAGCAGCTTAGGGGTAGCGGGAGGATACTACAATGAGCAGTTCTTC
TRBD1	.	TRBV11-2	20	TRBJ2-7	CASSLFRTGGFGGWFNEQYF	TGTGCCAGCAGCTTATTCCGCACAGGGGGATTCGGCGGGTGGTTCAACGAGCAGTACTTC
TRBD1	once	TRBV7-9	16	TRBJ2-7	CAGTHPPGQGGYEQYF	TGTGCCGGCACCCATCCTCCGGGACAGGGGGGCTACGAGCAGTACTTC
TRBD1	few	TRBV5-5	15	TRBJ2-7	CASSSETGFLDEQYF	TGTGCCAGCAGCTCGGAGACAGGGTTCCTTGACGAGCAGTACTTC
TRBD2	.	TRBV11-2	14	TRBJ2-7	CASSLAGGSGEQYF	TGTGCCAGCAGCTTAGCCGGCGGGAGTGGCGAGCAGTACTTC
.	.	TRBV9	12	TRBJ1-2	CASGEVGYGYTF	TGTGCCAGCGGGGAGGTTGGCTATGGCTACACCTTC
.	many	TRBV12-3/TRBV12-4	17	TRBJ2-1	CASSLGGGAGTYNEQFF	TGTGCCAGCAGTTTAGGCGGTGGAGCGGGCACCTACAATGAGCAGTTCTTC
.	few	TRBV7-9	13	TRBJ2-7	CASSSTEPYEQYF	TGTGCCAGCAGCTCGACAGAGCCTTACGAGCAGTACTTC
.	.	TRBV29-1	11	TRBJ2-7	CSARGAYEQYF	TGCAGTGCTAGGGGGGCCTACGAGCAGTACTTC
TRBD1	.	TRBV20-1	13	TRBJ2-3	CSASFRGRDTQYF	TGCAGTGCTAGCTTTAGGGGGCGCGATACGCAGTATTTT
TRBD2	few	TRBV7-2	16	TRBJ2-4	CASSDLAGGSKNIQYF	TGTGCCAGCAGCGACCTAGCGGGAGGGTCCAAAAACATTCAGTACTTC
TRBD1	few	TRBV7-9	16	TRBJ2-7	CASSPPPRDRPYEQYF	TGTGCCAGCAGTCCGCCCCCACGGGACAGACCCTACGAGCAGTACTTC
TRBD2	few	TRBV11-2	17	TRBJ2-3	CASSERRTSGRSYTQYF	TGTGCCAGCAGCGAAAGAAGGACTAGCGGGAGATCTTATACGCAGTATTTT
TRBD1	once	TRBV15	15	TRBJ1-4	CATSRTPGQGEKLFF	TGTGCCACCAGCAGGACGCCGGGACAGGGTGAAAAACTGTTTTTT
.	once	TRBV13	14	TRBJ2-5	CASSPPGAVETQYF	TGTGCCAGCAGCCCCCCGGGGGCCGTCGAGACCCAGTACTTC
TRBD1	few	TRBV7-9	15	TRBJ2-7	CASSLHSGQGEEQYF	TGTGCCAGCAGCTTACATTCGGGACAGGGAGAAGAGCAGTACTTC
.	.	TRBV20-1	14	TRBJ2-6	CSALRLAGANVLTF	TGCAGTGCTCTCAGACTAGCTGGGGCCAACGTCCTGACTTTC
.	.	TRBV6-4	15	TRBJ1-2	CASRRTETDPYGYTF	TGTGCCAGCAGAAGGACAGAAACTGATCCCTATGGCTACACCTTC
.	.	TRBV3-1	14	TRBJ1-2	CASPSPNANYGYTF	TGTGCCAGCCCCTCGCCAAACGCTAACTATGGCTACACCTTC
TRBD2	.	TRBV20-1	15	TRBJ2-3	CSARDNQRDTDTQYF	TGCAGTGCTAGAGATAACCAGCGGGACACAGATACGCAGTATTTT
.	.	TRBV2	14	TRBJ2-1	CASLVSPSYNEQFF	TGTGCCAGCTTGGTGTCTCCCTCCTACAATGAGCAGTTCTTC
TRBD1	few	TRBV29-1	14	TRBJ1-2	CSVPDRGLVYGYTF	TGCAGCGTGCCCGACAGGGGGTTAGTCTATGGCTACACCTTC